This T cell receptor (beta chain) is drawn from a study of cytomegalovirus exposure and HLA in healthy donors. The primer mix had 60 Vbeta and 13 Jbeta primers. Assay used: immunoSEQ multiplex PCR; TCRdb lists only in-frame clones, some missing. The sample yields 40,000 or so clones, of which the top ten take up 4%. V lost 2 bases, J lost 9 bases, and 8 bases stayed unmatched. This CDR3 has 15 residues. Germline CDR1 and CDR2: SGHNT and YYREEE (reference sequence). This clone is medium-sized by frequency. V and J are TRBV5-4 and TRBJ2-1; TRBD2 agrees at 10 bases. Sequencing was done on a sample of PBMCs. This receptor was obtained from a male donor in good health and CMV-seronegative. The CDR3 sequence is CASSLERGGLGEQFF. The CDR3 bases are TGTGCCAGCAGCTTAGAGCGGGGGGGCCTCGGTGAGCAGTTCTTC.